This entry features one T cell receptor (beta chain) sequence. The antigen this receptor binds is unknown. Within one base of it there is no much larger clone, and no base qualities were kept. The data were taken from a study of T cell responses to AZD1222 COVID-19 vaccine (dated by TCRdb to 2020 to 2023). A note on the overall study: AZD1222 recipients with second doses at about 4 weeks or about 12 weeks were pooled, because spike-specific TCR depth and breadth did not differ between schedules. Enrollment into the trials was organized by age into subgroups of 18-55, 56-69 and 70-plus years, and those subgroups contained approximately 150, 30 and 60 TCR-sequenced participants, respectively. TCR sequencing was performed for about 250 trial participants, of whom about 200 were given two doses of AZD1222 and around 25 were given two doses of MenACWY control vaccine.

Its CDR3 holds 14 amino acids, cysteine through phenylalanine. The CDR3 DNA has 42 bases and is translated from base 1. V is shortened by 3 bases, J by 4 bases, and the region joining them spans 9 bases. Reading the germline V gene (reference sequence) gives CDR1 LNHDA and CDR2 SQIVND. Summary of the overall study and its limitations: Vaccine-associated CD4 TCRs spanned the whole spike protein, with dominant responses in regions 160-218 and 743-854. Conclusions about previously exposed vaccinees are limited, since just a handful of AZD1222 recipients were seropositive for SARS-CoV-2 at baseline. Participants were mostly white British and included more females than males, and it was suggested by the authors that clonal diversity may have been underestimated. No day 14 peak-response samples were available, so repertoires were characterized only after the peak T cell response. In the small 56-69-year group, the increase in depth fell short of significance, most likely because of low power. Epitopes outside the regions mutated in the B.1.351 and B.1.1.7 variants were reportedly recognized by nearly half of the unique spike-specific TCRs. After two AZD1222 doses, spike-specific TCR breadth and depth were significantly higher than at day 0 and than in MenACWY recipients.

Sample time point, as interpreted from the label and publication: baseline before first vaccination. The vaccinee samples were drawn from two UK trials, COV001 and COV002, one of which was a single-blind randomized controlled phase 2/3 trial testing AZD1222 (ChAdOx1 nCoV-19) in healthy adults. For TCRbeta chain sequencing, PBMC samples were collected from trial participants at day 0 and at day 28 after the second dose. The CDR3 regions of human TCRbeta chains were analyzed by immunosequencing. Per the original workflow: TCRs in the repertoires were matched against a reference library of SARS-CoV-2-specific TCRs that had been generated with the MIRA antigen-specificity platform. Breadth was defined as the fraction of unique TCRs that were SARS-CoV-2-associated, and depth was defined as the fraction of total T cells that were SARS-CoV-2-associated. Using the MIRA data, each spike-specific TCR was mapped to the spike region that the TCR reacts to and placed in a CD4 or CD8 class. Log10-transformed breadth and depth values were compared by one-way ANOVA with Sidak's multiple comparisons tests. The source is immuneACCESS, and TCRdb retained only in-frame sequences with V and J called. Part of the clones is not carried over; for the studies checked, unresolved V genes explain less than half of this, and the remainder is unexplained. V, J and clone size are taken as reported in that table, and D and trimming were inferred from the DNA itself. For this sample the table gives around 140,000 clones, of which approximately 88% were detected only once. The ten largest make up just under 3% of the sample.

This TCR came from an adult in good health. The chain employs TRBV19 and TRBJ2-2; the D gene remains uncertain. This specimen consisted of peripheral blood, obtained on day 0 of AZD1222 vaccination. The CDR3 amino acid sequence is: CASSIVASTGELFF. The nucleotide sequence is TGTGCCAGTAGTATCGTCGCTAGCACCGGGGAGCTGTTTTTT.